The clone carrying this T cell receptor beta chain appeared a few times. The antigen remains undetermined. TCRdb keeps only in-frame clones here, not all; method: immunoSEQ multiplex PCR. The sample includes approximately 20,000 clones, roughly 80% seen only once; the top ten take roughly a tenth. This sample was included in a study of somatic mutations in cytotoxic T cells in rheumatoid arthritis. Whole-study results and caveats: About an eighth of the roughly 60 patients had a largest CD8+ clone above 20% of CD8+ cells. Antigen specificity of the expanded CD8+ clones was not determined.

Looked up from germline, CDR1 is LGHNA and CDR2 is YNFKEQ. The V and J ends lost 2 bases and 0 bases respectively, with 11 bases between them. The CDR3 is made up of 15 amino acids. This sequence originates from a woman aged 45 to 65 in good health. The rearrangement joins TRBV4-2 to TRBJ2-7; D is possibly TRBD1 or TRBD2 (5 bases each). Sequencing used CD8+ T cells sorted from blood. The DNA for the CDR3 is TGTGCCAGCAGCCAACGGGGCTCGAGCTCCTACGAGCAGTACTTC. This codes for CASSQRGSSSYEQYF.